This T cell receptor (beta chain) appears in the sequencing data of a study of T cells after posttransplantation cyclophosphamide. On this clone: Its target is unknown.

The study, taken as a whole, reports: Recipient CMV seropositivity and CMV reactivation strongly tracked TRB clonality.

Cyclophosphamide on days +3 and +4 followed busulfan-fludarabine conditioning and a marrow graft. Germline V gene data show CDR1 as SGDLS and CDR2 as YYNGEE. The J segment lost 5 bases and the V segment lost 2 bases, leaving 18 bases of the junction unmatched. The CDR3 loop spans 18 amino acids. Profiling relied on immunoSEQ multiplex PCR, and the TCRdb table lists in-frame clones only, not all of them. The sample holds 17,000 or so clones, around 73% seen once. This clonotype originated in a female patient between 35 and 55 years old who received an allogeneic stem cell transplant from a related donor, was CMV-positive, and had no GVHD. Some of these T cells may belong to the graft donor. The chain couples TRBV9 to TRBJ2-5, with 7 bases matching TRBD1. The source was CD8+ T cells sorted from PBMCs, collected 1,900 to 2,000 days after a stem cell transplant with posttransplant cyclophosphamide. DNA for the CDR3: TGTGCCAGCAGCGTCGGAACCTCGTTAACAGGGGCTCTCGAGACCCAGTACTTC. This gives the protein CASSVGTSLTGALETQYF.